One and the same sample provided the 10 T cell receptor beta chains below, sequenced in a study of human CD8 memory T cell subsets. It was UMI-labeled 5' RACE by which the TCR beta libraries were made. Reprocessing the 5' RACE reads, TCRdb reports a single entry for every CDR3 protein and omits DNA. The listing records 10,000 to 15,000 distinct CDR3 sequences. Input material: CD8+ T cells from PBMCs. The receptors originated from a human donor in good health.

The chain recombines TRBV5-1 with TRBJ1-5; TCRdb picks TRBD1, but there is no DNA to check that call. The CDR3 is 21 residues long. Per germline, CDR1 SGHRS and CDR2 YFSETQ. The CDR3: CASSSILHAPSLEVSCQPQHF.

The chain has TRBV9 and TRBJ2-5; the D gene TCRdb calls, TRBD1, cannot be checked with no DNA. Looked up from germline, CDR1 is SGDLS and CDR2 is YYNGEE. This CDR3 has 15 residues. Here the CDR3 reads CASSVEGLYQETQYF.

The chain links TRBV28 to TRBJ2-1. Per germline, CDR1 MDHEN and CDR2 SYDVKM. This CDR3 contains 14 residues. CDR3 in amino acids: CASSFTGLHNEQFF.

This chain joins TRBV29-1 and TRBJ2-7; the TCRdb D gene call, TRBD1, has no DNA to confirm it. Germline V gives CDR1 SQVTM, CDR2 ANQGSEA. There are 13 residues in the CDR3. CDR3 in amino acids: CSVEIGTGYEQYF.

V is TRBV19 and J is TRBJ1-1. CDR3 length: 13 amino acids. Germline lookup yields CDR1 LNHDA and CDR2 SQIVND (reference sequence). CDR3 region: CASSIAEETEAFF.

The chain links TRBV5-1 to TRBJ2-7. The CDR3 has 13 residues. Germline V gives CDR1 SGHRS, CDR2 YFSETQ. This CDR3 is CASSGDWTYEQYF.

The chain combines TRBV28 with TRBJ2-7; there is no DNA to check the TCRdb D call of TRBD1. The length of the CDR3 is 14 residues. CDR1 is MDHEN and CDR2 is SYDVKM in the germline V gene. The CDR3: CASSPQGVTYEQYF. Complete variable domain (other parts from reference TRBV28 and TRBJ2-7): DVKVTQSSRYLVKRTGEKVFLECVQDMDHENMFWYRQDPGLGLRLIYFSYDVKMKEKGDIPEGYSVSREKKERFSLILESASTNQTSMYLCASSPQGVTYEQYFGPGTRLTVT.

J is TRBJ1-2 and V is TRBV7-3; there is no DNA to check the TCRdb D call of TRBD1. The CDR3 has 15 amino acids. Per germline, CDR1 SGHTA and CDR2 FQGTGA. CDR3 residues: CASSLTSDSDDGYTF.

This sequence joins TRBV7-9 and TRBJ1-4; TCRdb outputs TRBD1, but without DNA this stays unchecked. CDR1 and CDR2 from the germline V gene are SEHNR and FQNEAQ (reference sequence). The CDR3 has 14 amino acids. The CDR3 loop reads CASSFEGAVEKLFF.

The CDR3 loop reads CASRPQGSNQPQHF. V gene TRBV6-5 combines with J gene TRBJ1-5; TCRdb proposes TRBD1, but this gene call is untestable without DNA. The CDR3 sequence is 14 residues long. Germline V gene sequence: CDR1 MNHEY, CDR2 SVGAGI.